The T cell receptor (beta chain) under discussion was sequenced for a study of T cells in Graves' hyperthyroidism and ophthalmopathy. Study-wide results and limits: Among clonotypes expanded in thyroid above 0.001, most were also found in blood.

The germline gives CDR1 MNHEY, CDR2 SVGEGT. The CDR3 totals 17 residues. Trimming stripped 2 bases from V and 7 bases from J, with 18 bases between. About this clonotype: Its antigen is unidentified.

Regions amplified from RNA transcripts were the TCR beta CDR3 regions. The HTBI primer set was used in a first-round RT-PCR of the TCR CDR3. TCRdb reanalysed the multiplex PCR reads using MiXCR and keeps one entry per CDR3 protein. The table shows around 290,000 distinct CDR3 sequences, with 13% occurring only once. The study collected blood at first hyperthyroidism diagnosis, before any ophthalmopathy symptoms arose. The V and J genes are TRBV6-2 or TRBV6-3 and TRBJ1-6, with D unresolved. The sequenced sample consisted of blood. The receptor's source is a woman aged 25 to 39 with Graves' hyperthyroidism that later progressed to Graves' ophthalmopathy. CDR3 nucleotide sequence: TGTGCCAGCAGTTACAAGCCGATGGGCCTTTCCAATTCACCCCTCCACTTT. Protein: CASSYKPMGLSNSPLHF.